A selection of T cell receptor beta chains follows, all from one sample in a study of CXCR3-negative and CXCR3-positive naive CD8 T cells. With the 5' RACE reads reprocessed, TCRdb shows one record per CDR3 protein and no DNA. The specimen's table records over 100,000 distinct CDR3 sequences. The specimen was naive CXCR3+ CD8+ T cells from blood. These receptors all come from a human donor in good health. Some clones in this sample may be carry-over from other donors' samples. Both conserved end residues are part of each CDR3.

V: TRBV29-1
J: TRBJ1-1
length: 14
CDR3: CSVGAAYWNTEAFF

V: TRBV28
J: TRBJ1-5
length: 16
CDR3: CASSFGVGYSNQPQHF

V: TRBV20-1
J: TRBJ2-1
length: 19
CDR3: CSASRPGTSGVLSYNEQFF

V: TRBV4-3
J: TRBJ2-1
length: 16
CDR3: CASSQDRSLGYNEQFF

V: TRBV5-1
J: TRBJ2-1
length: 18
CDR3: CASSSPFLDGSSYSEQFF

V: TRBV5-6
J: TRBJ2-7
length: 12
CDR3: CASSLAWGEQYF

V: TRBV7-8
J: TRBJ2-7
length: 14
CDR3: CASSLGQGMGEQYF

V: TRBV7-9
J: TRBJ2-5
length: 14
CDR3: CASSSQGRGETQYF

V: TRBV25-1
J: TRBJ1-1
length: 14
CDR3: CASSEGDLNTEAFF

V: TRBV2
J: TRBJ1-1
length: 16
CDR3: CASDGDRGSRAGEAFF

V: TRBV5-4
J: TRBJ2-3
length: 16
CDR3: CASSSSGGHYTDTQYF

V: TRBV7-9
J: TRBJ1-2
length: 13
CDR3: CASSLGTGDGYTF

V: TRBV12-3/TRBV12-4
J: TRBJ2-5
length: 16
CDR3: CASSPTVGRRAETQYF

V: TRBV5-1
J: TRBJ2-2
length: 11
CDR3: CASSRREELFF

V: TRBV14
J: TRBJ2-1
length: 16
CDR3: CASSQDQMSSYNEQSF

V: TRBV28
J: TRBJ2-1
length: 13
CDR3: CASSGLAGYEQFF

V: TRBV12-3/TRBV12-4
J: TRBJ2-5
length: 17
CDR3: CASSRGGQGAFQETQYF

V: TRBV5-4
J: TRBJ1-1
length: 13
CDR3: CASSSRLASEAFF

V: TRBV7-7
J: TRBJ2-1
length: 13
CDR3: CASSLVVEGEQFF

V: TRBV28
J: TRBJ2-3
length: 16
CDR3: CASSSRQLPSTDTQYF

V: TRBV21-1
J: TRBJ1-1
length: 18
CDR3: CASSNGLLGTPMNTEAFF

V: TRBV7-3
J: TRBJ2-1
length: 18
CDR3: CASSPAPSASGNLNEQFF

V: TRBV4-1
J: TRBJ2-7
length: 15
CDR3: CASSQVWGLGDEQYF

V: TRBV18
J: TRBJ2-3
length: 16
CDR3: CASSPLDLPVGDTQYF

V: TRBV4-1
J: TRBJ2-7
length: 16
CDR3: CASSHPGLAGTYEQYF